Presented here are 14 T cell receptor beta chains from one specimen sequenced in a study of blood T cell repertoires in COVID-19. Clones were read by immunoSEQ multiplex PCR, and TCRdb kept only the in-frame ones, dropping some. The sample lists roughly 49,000 clones, about 63% occurring once. The sequenced material came from peripheral blood. These receptors all stem from a woman between 70 and 85 years old with acute or convalescent COVID-19.

This clone was seen only once. Distinct nucleotide sequences in the sample also encode this CDR3. The chain employs TRBV20-1 and TRBJ2-2; possibly TRBD2 for D (7 bases). Between the trimmed V and J ends, which lost 3 bases and 1 base, there was a span of 12 bases. This CDR3 region has 15 residues. CDR1 is DFQATT, CDR2 SNEGSKA, per germline (reference sequence). The CDR3 DNA is TGCAGTGCTAGTAGGGGGGGGCGGAACACCGGGGAGCTGTTTTTT. It encodes CSASRGGRNTGELFF.

The chain carries TRBV9 and TRBJ2-2; 7 bases align to TRBD2. The trim removed 4 bases at V and 0 bases at J, leaving 6 bases unmatched. CDR1 is SGDLS, CDR2 YYNGEE, per germline. This CDR3 has 16 residues. The CDR3 loop is CASSLTSAANTGELFF. CDR3 DNA: TGTGCCAGCAGCCTTACTAGCGCTGCGAACACCGGGGAGCTGTTTTTT.

The CDR3 sequence: CASSSTGTGGYEQYF. In nucleotides, the CDR3 is TGTGCCAGCAGTTCTACCGGGACAGGGGGCTACGAGCAGTACTTC. The rearrangement joins TRBV6-5 to TRBJ2-7; TRBD1 agrees at 11 bases. V lost 4 bases, J lost 3 bases, and 5 bases stayed unmatched. Germline-derived CDR1 and CDR2 are MNHEY and SVGAGI. CDR3 length equals 15 residues.

This rearrangement joins TRBV5-1 to TRBJ1-2, with D unresolved. Trimming cost V 5 bases and J 3 bases, with 8 bases left between them. The CDR3 sequence is 12 residues long. Per the germline V gene, CDR1 is SGHRS and CDR2 is YFSETQ. In DNA form, the CDR3 reads TGCGCCAGCAGTGGAGGGTACTATGGCTACACCTTC. This encodes CASSGGYYGYTF. Together with reference TRBV5-1 and TRBJ1-2, the CDR3 gives the full variable domain: KAGVTQTPRYLIKTRGQQVTLSCSPISGHRSVSWYQQTPGQGLQFLFEYFSETQRNKGNFPGRFSGRQFSNSRSEMNVSTLELGDSALYLCASSGGYYGYTFGSGTRLTVV.

This clone appeared a few times. CDR3 amino acids: CASTFLTPEGETQYF. The CDR3 coding sequence is TGTGCCAGCACCTTTTTAACCCCCGAGGGAGAGACCCAGTACTTC. V is TRBV3-1 (or the pseudogene TRBV3-2) and J is TRBJ2-5; D might be TRBD2 (5 bases). Germline CDR1 LGHDT, CDR2 YNNKEL (reference sequence). The ends were cut back, 7 bases at V and 4 bases at J, with 19 bases in the middle. This CDR3 region has 15 residues.

This clone has just a few counts. V and J are TRBV19 and TRBJ2-5; 9 nucleotides agree with TRBD2. CDR3 length: 16 amino acids. Germline V gene data show CDR1 as LNHDA and CDR2 as SQIVND (reference sequence). Unmatched junction bases numbered 9, after V lost 5 bases and J lost 2 bases. The CDR3 here is CASSQWGLAIQETQYF. The DNA of the CDR3 is TGTGCCAGTAGTCAGTGGGGACTAGCTATTCAAGAGACCCAGTACTTC.

The chain couples TRBV6-5 to TRBJ2-3; the match to TRBD2 covers 11 bases. V was clipped by 5 bases and J by 5 bases; unmatched bases: 3. CDR3 size: 14 residues. Per germline, CDR1 MNHEY and CDR2 SVGAGI. The CDR3 DNA follows: TGTGCCAGCAGTCTGCTAGCGGGGGGAGATACGCAGTATTTT. Encoded protein: CASSLLAGGDTQYF.

This clone appeared a few times. V and J are TRBV14 and TRBJ2-5; D gene uncertain. This CDR3 spans 13 amino acids. Germline values: CDR1 SGHDN, CDR2 FVKESK. The V end was cut by 2 bases, the J end by 5 bases, with 9 bases between. The CDR3 region is CASSQFLSETQYF. CDR3 bases: TGTGCCAGCAGCCAATTCCTTAGCGAGACCCAGTACTTC.

The chain employs TRBV7-3 and TRBJ2-1; 11 nucleotides match TRBD1. The germline V gene encodes CDR1 SGHTA and CDR2 FQGTGA. The trim removed 8 bases at V and 8 bases at J, leaving 2 bases unmatched. The CDR3 is made up of 12 amino acids. CDR3 sequence (DNA): TGTGCCAGCGGACAGGGGGCGGATGAGCAGTTCTTC. It is translated as CASGQGADEQFF.

This CDR3 reads CATSDSLEGGLAGELFF. The CDR3 region has the DNA TGTGCCACCAGTGATTCCCTCGAGGGGGGGCTGGCCGGGGAGCTGTTTTTT. J is TRBJ2-2 and V is TRBV24-1; D perhaps matches TRBD2 (7 bases). The V end was cut by 2 bases, the J end by 6 bases, with 18 bases between. The CDR3 loop spans 17 amino acids. Germline values: CDR1 KGHDR, CDR2 SFDVKD.

The chain is built from TRBV12-3 or TRBV12-4 and TRBJ1-2, with D possibly being TRBD1 (6 bases). V lost 7 bases to trimming and J lost 5 bases, with 14 bases between them. The CDR3 contains 13 residues. DNA of the CDR3: TGTGCCAGCACCACCGACAGGAGGTATGGCTACACCTTC. This codes for CASTTDRRYGYTF.

CDR3 DNA: TGCGCCAGCAGCACGGAACTTCGGGGAACCTACAATGAGCAGTTCTTC. Residues: CASSTELRGTYNEQFF. J is TRBJ2-1 and V is TRBV4-1; D possibly corresponds to TRBD2 (5 bases). The V end lost 5 bases, the J end lost 2 bases, and 16 bases lay between the germline ends. Germline CDR1 MGHRA, CDR2 YSYEKL. The CDR3 loop spans 16 amino acids.

The CDR3 DNA reads TGTGCCAGCAGCCAAGATGGTGACAGAGGTGGCTGGAATGAGCAGTTCTTC. It yields the protein CASSQDGDRGGWNEQFF. The chain combines TRBV4-2 with TRBJ2-1; the D gene is possibly TRBD1 (5 bases). The V gene lost 0 bases and the J gene lost 7 bases, with 19 bases spanning the gap. Germline CDR1 and CDR2: LGHNA and YNFKEQ. The CDR3 extends over 17 amino acids.

The chain links TRBV24-1 to TRBJ1-5; TRBD1 matches at 9 bases. After removal of 4 bases from V and 11 bases from J, the junction contained 8 bases not matched to a gene. This CDR3 contains 14 residues. CDR1 is KGHDR, CDR2 SFDVKD, per germline. CDR3 in DNA: TGTGCCACCAGTGAGGGACAGGGTCGCTCAACCCAGCATTTT. Encoded protein: CATSEGQGRSTQHF.